This T cell receptor (beta chain) was observed in a study of siplizumab effects on memory and regulatory T cells. The J segment lost 6 bases and the V segment lost 4 bases, leaving 1 base of the junction unmatched. In germline, CDR1 is LNHDA, CDR2 SQIVND (reference sequence). This CDR3 comprises 13 residues. This clone was counted a few times. Assay: immunoSEQ multiplex PCR; the TCRdb copy retains only in-frame clones and omits some. This sample carries about 87,000 clones, around 89% of them seen once, and the ten largest clones take over 12%. The sequenced material came from CD4+ T cells sorted from blood. The chain carries TRBV19 and TRBJ2-4, with TRBD1 matching 9 bases. The receptor was isolated from a human donor in good health. CDR3 protein: CASSTGQGNIQYF. The CDR3 coding sequence is TGTGCCAGTAGTACGGGACAGGGAAACATTCAGTACTTC.